This T cell receptor beta chain originates from a study of shared clonotypes between healthy human individuals. The authors ran the assay at deep level. Generated by immunoSEQ multiplex PCR, the TCRdb table keeps only in-frame clones and is missing some. This table holds 2.5 million or so clones, around nine tenths found once. Looked up from germline, CDR1 is KGHSH and CDR2 is LQKENI. The CDR3 extends over 14 amino acids. Trimming pared 4 bases from V and 3 bases from J, leaving 10 bases between. The healthy adult donors were HIV-negative and reported no recent acute infections or vaccinations. Naive CD4+ cells were CD45RA-selected; the remaining cells were memory.

This sequence originates from a man between 18 and 35 years old in good health. What was sequenced was naive CD4+ T cells sorted from blood. Subset denoted: CD45RA+ positively selected. V and J are TRBV18 and TRBJ1-3, with D hard to call. CDR3 in amino acids: CASSQALGGNTIYF. In DNA, the CDR3 is TGTGCCAGCTCACAGGCTCTTGGTGGAAACACCATATATTTT.